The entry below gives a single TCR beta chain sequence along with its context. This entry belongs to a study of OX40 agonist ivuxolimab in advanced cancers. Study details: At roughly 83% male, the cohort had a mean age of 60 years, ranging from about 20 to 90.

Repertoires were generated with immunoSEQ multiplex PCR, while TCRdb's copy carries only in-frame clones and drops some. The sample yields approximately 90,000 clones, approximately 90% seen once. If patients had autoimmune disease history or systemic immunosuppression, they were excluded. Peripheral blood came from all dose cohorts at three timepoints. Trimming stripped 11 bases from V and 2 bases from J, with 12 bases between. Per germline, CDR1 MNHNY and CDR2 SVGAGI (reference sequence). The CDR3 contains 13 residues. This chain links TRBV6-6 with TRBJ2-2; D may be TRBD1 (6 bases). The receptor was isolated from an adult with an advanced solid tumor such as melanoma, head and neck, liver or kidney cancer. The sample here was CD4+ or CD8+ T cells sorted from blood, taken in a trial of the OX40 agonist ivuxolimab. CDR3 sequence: CAVRDTNTGELFF. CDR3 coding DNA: TGTGCCGTCCGGGACACTAACACCGGGGAGCTGTTTTTT.